Listed below are T cell receptor beta chains from one sample, sequenced in a study of shared clonotypes between healthy human individuals. Sequenced by immunoSEQ multiplex PCR; TCRdb stores in-frame clones only, minus some. The table records about 2.3 million clones, 85% to 95% of them present only once. Sequenced: naive CD4+ T cells from PBMCs. The receptor source for this set is a man between 18 and 35 years old in good health. Some clones in this sample may be carry-over from other donors' samples. Both conserved end residues are trimmed from each CDR3. Where a row states a size, it is once, few, many or the class of an expanded clone; other rows omit it.

clone size	V gene	CDR3 protein
-	TRBV7-6	ASSGLGFGEQF
-	TRBV5-6	ASSGNRGLGDTQY
-	TRBV6-1	ASSEVIGKETQY
-	TRBV5-1	ASSYGQGLDEQY
-	TRBV28	ASSLTGRRGETQY
-	TRBV6-5	ASSLAGVETQY
-	TRBV6-4	ASRKGGQQEAF
-	TRBV28	ANLTSGKDYEQY
-	TRBV28	ASSSATRANTEAF
-	TRBV7-9	ASSLVRQGYSYNEQF
-	TRBV30	AWSVDAGANVLT
-	TRBV7-2	ASSQDRWSTEAF
-	TRBV2	ASRRLQETQY
-	TRBV9	ASSGGTSGSYNEQF
-	TRBV18	ASSPNPGLAVGEGQY
-	TRBV6-5	ASTSPGAQETQY
once	TRBV27	ASSLRQGTGGHEQF
-	TRBV6-6	ASSYNPTEFNEKLF
-	TRBV5-1	ASSLAVIAAPFQF
-	TRBV28	ASTGTSMYNEQF
-	TRBV4-1	ASRGGRITEAF
-	TRBV7-9	ASSLVNSGTVVDQPQH